This TCR beta chain was found in a study of cytomegalovirus exposure and HLA in healthy donors. Study as a whole: Sequencing of approximately 190 million T cells in an earlier analysis found 95 million to 120 million unique TCR beta sequences.

There are 13 residues in the CDR3. From germline, CDR1 is SSHAT and CDR2 FNYEAQ (reference sequence). As concerns this clone: One end of the junction is discordant with germline, which a read error may explain.

With 60 Vbeta and 13 Jbeta primers, the PCR was carried out. In the study's own analysis: Approximately 10 million shared chains were among approximately 80 million unique TCR beta chains counted in a later analysis. Assay: immunoSEQ multiplex PCR; the TCRdb copy retains only in-frame clones and omits some. V, J and clone size were drawn from that table, and D and trimming were deduced from the DNA. The repertoire has roughly 120,000 clones, around 75% of them found once; the top ten carry about 4.3%. This TCR was recovered from a man aged 55 to 70 in good health and CMV-seropositive. Sequencing input: PBMCs. This chain uses TRBV7-7 with TRBJ1-3; D unclear. CDR3 in DNA: TGTGCTAGCAGCTTAGGGAGTGGAAACACCATATATTTT. Its protein is CASSLGSGNTIYF. The full variable domain, its missing parts supplied by reference TRBV7-7 and TRBJ1-3, is GAGVSQSPRYKVTKRGQDVTLRCDPISSHATLYWYQQALGQGPEFLTYFNYEAQPDKSGLPSDRFSAERPEGSISTLTIQRTEQRDSAMYRCASSLGSGNTIYFGEGSWLTVV.